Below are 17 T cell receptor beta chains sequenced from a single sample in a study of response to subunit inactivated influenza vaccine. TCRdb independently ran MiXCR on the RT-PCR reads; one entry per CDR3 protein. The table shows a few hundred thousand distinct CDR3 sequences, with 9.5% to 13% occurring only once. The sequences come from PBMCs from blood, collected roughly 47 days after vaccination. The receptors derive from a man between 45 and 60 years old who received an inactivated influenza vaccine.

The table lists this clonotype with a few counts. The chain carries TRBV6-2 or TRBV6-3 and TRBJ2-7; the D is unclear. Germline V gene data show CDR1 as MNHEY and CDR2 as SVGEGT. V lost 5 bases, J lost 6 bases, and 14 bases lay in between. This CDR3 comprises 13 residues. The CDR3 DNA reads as TGTGCCAGCAGTACCACGAGACACTCCGAGCAGTACTTC. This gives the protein CASSTTRHSEQYF.

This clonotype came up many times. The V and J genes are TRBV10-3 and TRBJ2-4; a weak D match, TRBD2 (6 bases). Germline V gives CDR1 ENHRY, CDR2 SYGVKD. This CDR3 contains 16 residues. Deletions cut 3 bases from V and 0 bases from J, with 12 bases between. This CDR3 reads CAISEGGAIAKNIQYF. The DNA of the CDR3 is TGTGCCATCAGTGAAGGAGGGGCGATAGCCAAAAACATTCAGTACTTC.

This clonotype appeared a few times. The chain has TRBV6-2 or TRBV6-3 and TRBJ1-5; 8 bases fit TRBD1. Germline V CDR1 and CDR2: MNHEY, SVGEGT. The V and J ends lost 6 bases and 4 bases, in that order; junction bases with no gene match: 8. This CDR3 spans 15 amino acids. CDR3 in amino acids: CASSLTGALNQPQHF. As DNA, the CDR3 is TGTGCCAGCAGCTTGACAGGGGCCTTAAATCAGCCCCAGCATTTT.

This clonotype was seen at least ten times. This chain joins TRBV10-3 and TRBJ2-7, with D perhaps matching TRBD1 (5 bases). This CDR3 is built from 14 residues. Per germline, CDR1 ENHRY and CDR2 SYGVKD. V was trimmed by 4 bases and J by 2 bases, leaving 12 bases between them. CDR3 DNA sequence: TGTGCCATCAGTGGTTCCAGGGCACCCTACGAGCAGTACTTC. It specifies CAISGSRAPYEQYF.

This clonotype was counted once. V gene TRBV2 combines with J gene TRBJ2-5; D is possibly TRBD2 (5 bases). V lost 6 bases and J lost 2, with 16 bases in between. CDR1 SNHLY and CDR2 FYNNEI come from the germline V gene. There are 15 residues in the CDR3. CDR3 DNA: TGTGCCAGCAGAGGAGGTCCTCTTGAGCAAGAGACCCAGTACTTC. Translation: CASRGGPLEQETQYF.

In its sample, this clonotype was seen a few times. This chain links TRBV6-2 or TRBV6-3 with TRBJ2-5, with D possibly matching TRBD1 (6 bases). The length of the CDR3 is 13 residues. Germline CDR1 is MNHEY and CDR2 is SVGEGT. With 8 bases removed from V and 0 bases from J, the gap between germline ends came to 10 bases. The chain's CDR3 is CASFRQDQETQYF. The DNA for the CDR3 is TGTGCCAGCTTTAGACAGGACCAAGAGACCCAGTACTTC.

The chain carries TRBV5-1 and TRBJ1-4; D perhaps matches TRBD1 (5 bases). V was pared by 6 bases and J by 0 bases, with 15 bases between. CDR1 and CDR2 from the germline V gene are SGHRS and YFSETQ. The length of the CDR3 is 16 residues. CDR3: CASTNRGDSTNEKLFF. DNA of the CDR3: TGCGCCAGCACTAATCGGGGCGATTCAACTAATGAAAAACTGTTTTTT.

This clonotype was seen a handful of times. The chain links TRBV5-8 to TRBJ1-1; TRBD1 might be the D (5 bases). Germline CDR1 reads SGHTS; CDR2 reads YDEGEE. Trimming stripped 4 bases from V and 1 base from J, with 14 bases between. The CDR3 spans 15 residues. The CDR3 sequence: CASSPLGEGNTEAFF. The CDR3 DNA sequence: TGTGCCAGCAGCCCTCTAGGGGAGGGGAACACTGAAGCTTTCTTT.

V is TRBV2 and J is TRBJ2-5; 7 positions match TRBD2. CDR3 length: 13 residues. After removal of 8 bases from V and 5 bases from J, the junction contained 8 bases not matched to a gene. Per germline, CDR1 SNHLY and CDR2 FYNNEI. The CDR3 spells CASAGTIIETQYF. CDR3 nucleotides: TGTGCCAGCGCCGGGACTATAATCGAGACCCAGTACTTC.

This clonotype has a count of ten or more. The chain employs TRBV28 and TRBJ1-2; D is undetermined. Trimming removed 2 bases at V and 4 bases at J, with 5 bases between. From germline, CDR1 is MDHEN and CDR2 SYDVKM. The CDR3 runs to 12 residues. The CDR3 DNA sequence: TGTGCCAGCAGTTTAGCAGGCTATGGCTACACCTTC. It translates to CASSLAGYGYTF.

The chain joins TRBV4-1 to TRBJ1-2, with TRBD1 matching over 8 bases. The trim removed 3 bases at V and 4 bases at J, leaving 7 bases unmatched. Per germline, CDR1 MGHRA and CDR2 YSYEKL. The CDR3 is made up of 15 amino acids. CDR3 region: CASSQAGRGPYGYTF. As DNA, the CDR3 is TGCGCCAGCAGCCAGGCGGGCAGGGGGCCCTATGGCTACACCTTC.

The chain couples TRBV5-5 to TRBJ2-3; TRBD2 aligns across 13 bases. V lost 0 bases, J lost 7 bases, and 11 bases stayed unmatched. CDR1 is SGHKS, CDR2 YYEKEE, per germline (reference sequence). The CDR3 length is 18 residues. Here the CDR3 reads CASSLVLGLAGPTNTQYF. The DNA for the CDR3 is TGTGCCAGCAGCTTGGTCCTGGGACTAGCGGGGCCGACAAATACGCAGTATTTT.

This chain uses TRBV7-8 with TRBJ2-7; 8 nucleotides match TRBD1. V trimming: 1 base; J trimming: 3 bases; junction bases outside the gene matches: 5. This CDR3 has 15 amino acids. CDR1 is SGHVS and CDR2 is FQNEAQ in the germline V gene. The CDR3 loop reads CASSLEGQGIYEQYF. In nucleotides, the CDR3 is TGTGCCAGCAGCTTAGAAGGACAGGGTATCTACGAGCAGTACTTC. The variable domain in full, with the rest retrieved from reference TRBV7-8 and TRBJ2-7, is GAGVSQSPRYKVAKRGQDVALRCDPISGHVSLFWYQQALGQGPEFLTYFQNEAQLDKSGLPSDRFFAERPEGSVSTLKIQRTQQEDSAVYLCASSLEGQGIYEQYFGPGTRLTVT.

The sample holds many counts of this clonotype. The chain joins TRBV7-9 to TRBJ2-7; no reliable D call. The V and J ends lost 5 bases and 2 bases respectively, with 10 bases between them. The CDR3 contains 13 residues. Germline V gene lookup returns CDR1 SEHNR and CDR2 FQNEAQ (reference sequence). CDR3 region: CASSRLGAYEQYF. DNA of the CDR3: TGTGCCAGCAGCCGCCTCGGAGCCTACGAGCAGTACTTC.

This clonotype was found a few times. The CDR3 here is CSARSLAGWDEQFF. CDR3 sequence (DNA): TGCAGTGCTAGATCGCTAGCGGGGTGGGATGAGCAGTTCTTC. The chain recombines TRBV20-1 with TRBJ2-1, with 9 bases matching TRBD2. Germline CDR1 is DFQATT and CDR2 is SNEGSKA (reference sequence). With V trimmed by 2 bases and J by 8 bases, 7 bases remained unmatched. The CDR3 contains 14 residues.

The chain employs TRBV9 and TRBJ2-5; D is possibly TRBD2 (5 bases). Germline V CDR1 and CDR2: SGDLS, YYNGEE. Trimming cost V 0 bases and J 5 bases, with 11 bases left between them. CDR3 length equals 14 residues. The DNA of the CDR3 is TGTGCCAGCAGCGTAGGAGGGCTGGGGGAGACCCAGTACTTC. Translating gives CASSVGGLGETQYF.

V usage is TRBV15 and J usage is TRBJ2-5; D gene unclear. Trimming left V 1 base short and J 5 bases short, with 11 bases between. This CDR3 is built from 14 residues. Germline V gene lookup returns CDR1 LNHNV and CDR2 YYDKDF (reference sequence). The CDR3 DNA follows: TGTGCCACCAGCAGAGGGGGTTCTGAGGAGACCCAGTACTTC. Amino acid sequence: CATSRGGSEETQYF.